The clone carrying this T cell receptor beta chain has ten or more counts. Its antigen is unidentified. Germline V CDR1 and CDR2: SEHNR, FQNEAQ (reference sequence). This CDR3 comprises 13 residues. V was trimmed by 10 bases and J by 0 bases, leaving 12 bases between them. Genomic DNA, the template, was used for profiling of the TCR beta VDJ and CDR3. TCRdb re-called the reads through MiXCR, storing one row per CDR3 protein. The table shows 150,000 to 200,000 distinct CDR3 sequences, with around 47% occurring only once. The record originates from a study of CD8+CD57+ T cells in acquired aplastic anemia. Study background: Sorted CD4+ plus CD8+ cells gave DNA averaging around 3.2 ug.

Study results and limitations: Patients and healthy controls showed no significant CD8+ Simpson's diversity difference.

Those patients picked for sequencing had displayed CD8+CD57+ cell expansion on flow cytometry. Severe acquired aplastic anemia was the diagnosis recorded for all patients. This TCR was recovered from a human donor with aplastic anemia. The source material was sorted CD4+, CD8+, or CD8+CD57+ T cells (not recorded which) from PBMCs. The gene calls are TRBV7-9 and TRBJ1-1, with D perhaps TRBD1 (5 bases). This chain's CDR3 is CATGGGLNTEAFF. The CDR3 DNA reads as TGTGCCACGGGGGGGGGGTTGAACACTGAAGCTTTCTTT.